This TCR beta chain is from a study of T cell responses to AZD1222 COVID-19 vaccine. The method was immunoSEQ multiplex PCR; TCRdb's version includes in-frame clones alone and lacks a portion of them. The table includes approximately 180,000 clones, 88% detected once. Germline V gene data show CDR1 as DFQATT and CDR2 as SNEGSKA (reference sequence). The V and J ends lost 3 bases and 9 bases respectively, with 27 bases between them. The CDR3 length is 17 residues. The TCR sequence derives from an adult who received the AZD1222 COVID-19 vaccine. The genes are TRBV20-1 and TRBJ2-1; possibly TRBD2 for D (6 bases). The material sequenced was peripheral blood, taken 28 days after the second AZD1222 dose. CDR3 nucleotides: TGCAGTGCTAGTAGGGATGCGGGGACTTGGGGGGTGGGTGAGCAGTTCTTC. It translates to CSASRDAGTWGVGEQFF.